This paragraph covers one T cell receptor beta chain sequence. Antigen: not known. The repertoire was sequenced with immunoSEQ multiplex PCR; TCRdb's copy has only in-frame clones and lacks some. The repertoire has around 690,000 clones, 90% of them found once; the top ten carry 34%. From germline, CDR1 is MNHNS and CDR2 SASEGT. The CDR3 is 15 residues long. Trimming stripped 1 base from V and 0 bases from J, with 10 bases between. The data are from a study of shared clonotypes between healthy human individuals. General study results and limits: Researchers sampled blood only, noting tissue repertoires likely differ. Among the subsets, naive ones generally showed larger estimated richness than memory ones.

Together with CD45RO+ cells, CCR7-negative CD45RA+ TemRA cells were included in CD8 memory. The sequenced sample was memory CD8+ T cells from PBMCs. The subset was: CD45RO+ cells pooled with CCR7-negative TemRA cells. This clonotype originated in a man aged 18 to 35 in good health. Some clones in this sample may be carry-over from other donors' samples. The J gene is TRBJ2-7, the V gene TRBV6-1; D remains unclear. CDR3 residues: CASSEGSLSSYEQYF. The CDR3 coding sequence is TGTGCCAGCAGTGAAGGGTCCCTGAGCTCCTACGAGCAGTACTTC.